The present entry profiles one T cell receptor beta chain with its context. This entry comes from a study of cytomegalovirus exposure and HLA in healthy donors. In the PCR, 60 Vbeta and 13 Jbeta primers were used. Assay: immunoSEQ multiplex PCR; the TCRdb copy retains only in-frame clones and omits some. The sample carries roughly 200,000 clones, about 84% recorded once. V shed 3 bases and J shed 5 bases, with 11 bases lying between them. Germline CDR1 MNHEY, CDR2 SMNVEV (reference sequence). The CDR3 sequence is 14 residues long. The chain carries TRBV27 and TRBJ1-5; TRBD1 might be the D (5 bases). The source is a woman aged 25 to 39 in good health and CMV-seropositive. The sequenced sample was PBMCs. The CDR3 DNA reads TGTGCCAGCAGTTTGTGGGGGGGTCATCAGCCCCAGCATTTT. It is translated as CASSLWGGHQPQHF.